The text below deals with one T cell receptor beta chain. Its antigen is unidentified. The sample belongs to a study of cytomegalovirus exposure and HLA in healthy donors. Study as a whole: There were fewer than 130 million unique TCR beta sequences, drawn from 150 million to 200 million T cells, in an earlier analysis.

PCR involved 60 Vbeta and 13 Jbeta primers. Some clones are missing from TCRdb's copy, which holds only in-frame ones; the method was immunoSEQ multiplex PCR. This table has about 150,000 clones, less than 85% appearing once. Study results and caveats: Highest at DRB1 and lowest at HLA-C, TCR association rates differed among HLA loci in a later analysis. Common viral pathogens were later found to be apparently linked to several of the most significant clusters.

Germline-derived CDR1 and CDR2 are SEHNR and FQNEAQ (reference sequence). Trimming removed 6 bases at V and 5 bases at J, with 14 bases between. The CDR3 loop spans 15 amino acids. The specimen sequenced was PBMCs. V and J are TRBV7-9 and TRBJ1-6, with D possibly TRBD1 on 6 matching bases. The TCR originated in a man aged 18 to 35 in good health and CMV-seronegative. The CDR3 protein is CASRSLTGNNSPLHF. The CDR3 DNA follows: TGTGCCAGCAGATCCTTGACAGGCAATAATTCACCCCTCCACTTT. The whole variable domain, filled in from reference TRBV7-9 and TRBJ1-6, reads DTGVSQNPRHKITKRGQNVTFRCDPISEHNRLYWYRQTLGQGPEFLTYFQNEAQLEKSRLLSDRFSAERPKGSFSTLEIQRTEQGDSAMYLCASRSLTGNNSPLHFGNGTRLTVT.